One sample yielded the 32 T cell receptor beta chains listed below, sequenced in a study of T cell repertoires in cytomegalovirus infection. TCRdb redid the calling of the reads with MiXCR, one entry per CDR3 protein. The table records roughly 76,000 distinct CDR3 sequences, roughly 3.5% of them present only once. Sequencing used PBMCs. The receptors were gathered from a human donor in good health (CMV status not recorded). Some clones in this sample may be carry-over from other donors' samples.

The rearrangement uses TRBV10-3 and TRBJ1-1; no clear D. The germline gives CDR1 ENHRY, CDR2 SYGVKD. V was pared by 2 bases and J by 0 bases, with 7 bases between. The CDR3 sequence is 14 residues long. The CDR3 here is CAISEEVVNTEAFF. In nucleotides, the CDR3 is TGTGCCATCAGTGAGGAGGTTGTGAACACTGAAGCTTTCTTT.

The gene calls are TRBV29-1 and TRBJ2-2, with unresolved D. The CDR3 runs to 10 residues. The V gene's germline CDR1 is SQVTM and CDR2 ANQGSEA. With 4 bases removed from V and 7 bases from J, the gap between germline ends came to 4 bases. As DNA, the CDR3 is TGCAGCGTTGGGGACGGGGAGCTGTTTTTT. This translates into CSVGDGELFF.

There are many counts of this clonotype. The chain recombines TRBV6-2 or TRBV6-3 with TRBJ2-3; 12 bases agree with TRBD2. The CDR3 spans 17 residues. With V trimmed by 5 bases and J by 3 bases, 9 bases remained unmatched. CDR1 and CDR2 (germline): MNHEY, SVGEGT. The CDR3 protein is CASSRRTSGVLTDTQYF. In DNA form, the CDR3 reads TGTGCCAGCAGTCGTCGGACTAGCGGGGTTCTGACAGATACGCAGTATTTT.

At least ten counts were recorded for this clonotype. The chain links TRBV7-3 to TRBJ1-5, with no clear D. The V end was cut by 5 bases, the J end by 6 bases, with 8 bases between. The CDR3 is made up of 12 amino acids. Germline lookup yields CDR1 SGHTA and CDR2 FQGTGA. CDR3 protein: CASSRDSQPQHF. The CDR3 bases are TGTGCCAGCAGCCGGGATTCTCAGCCCCAGCATTTT.

This clonotype was counted at least ten times. The rearrangement links TRBV7-9 to TRBJ2-3; D uncertain. The V end lost 5 bases, the J end lost 8 bases, and 17 bases lay between the germline ends. Germline CDR1 and CDR2: SEHNR and FQNEAQ (reference sequence). CDR3 length equals 14 residues. In nucleotides, the CDR3 is TGTGCCAGCAGCGAAAACCGGGCGATGGGTACGCAGTATTTT. This codes for CASSENRAMGTQYF. The full variable domain, completed using reference TRBV7-9 and TRBJ2-3, is DTGVSQNPRHKITKRGQNVTFRCDPISEHNRLYWYRQTLGQGPEFLTYFQNEAQLEKSRLLSDRFSAERPKGSFSTLEIQRTEQGDSAMYLCASSENRAMGTQYFGPGTRLTVL.

For this clonotype: Just one base apart from a much larger clone, this may be a read error. The V and J genes are TRBV6-2 or TRBV6-3 and TRBJ2-1; 11 bases are shared with TRBD2. The V and J ends lost 5 bases and 7 bases, in that order; junction bases with no gene match: 10. The CDR3 length is 16 residues. Germline V CDR1 and CDR2: MNHEY, SVGEGT. The CDR3 sequence is CASSHLVAGGRNEQFF. The DNA of the CDR3 is TGTGCCAGCAGTCACCTCGTAGCGGGGGGGAGGAATGAGCAGTTCTTC.

This clonotype came up many times. The gene calls are TRBV6-6 and TRBJ2-6; D is undetermined. CDR1 MNHNY and CDR2 SVGAGI come from the germline V gene (reference sequence). The CDR3 runs to 13 residues. V was pared by 6 bases and J by 0 bases, with 3 bases between. The CDR3: CASRASGANVLTF. The DNA for the CDR3 is TGTGCCAGCAGGGCCTCTGGGGCCAACGTCCTGACTTTC.

The sample holds many counts of this clonotype. The rearrangement uses TRBV7-9 and TRBJ2-2, with D perhaps matching TRBD1 (5 bases). V was pared by 5 bases and J by 1 base, with 11 bases between. CDR1 and CDR2 (germline): SEHNR, FQNEAQ (reference sequence). There are 15 residues in the CDR3. The CDR3 bases are TGTGCCAGCAGCCGAGTTACAGGGAACACCGGGGAGCTGTTTTTT. It specifies CASSRVTGNTGELFF.

This clonotype was counted at least ten times. V gene TRBV11-2 combines with J gene TRBJ1-1; D remains ambiguous. Germline CDR1 reads SGHAT; CDR2 reads FQNNGV. With 6 bases removed from V and 4 bases from J, the gap between germline ends came to 9 bases. The CDR3 is 12 residues long. CDR3 sequence reads: CASRSWGTEAFF. DNA for the CDR3: TGTGCCAGCAGATCCTGGGGCACTGAAGCTTTCTTT.

This clonotype was counted ten times or more. The chain uses TRBV6-2 or TRBV6-3 and TRBJ1-5, with D possibly being TRBD1 (5 bases). This CDR3 spans 15 amino acids. CDR1 and CDR2 from the germline V gene are MNHEY and SVGEGT. The V gene lost 2 bases and the J gene lost 5 bases, with 13 bases spanning the gap. CDR3 nucleotide sequence: TGTGCCAGCAGTTACGCACGGCGGGGCCATCAGCCCCAGCATTTT. It yields the protein CASSYARRGHQPQHF.

The table lists this clonotype with many counts. The rearrangement uses TRBV5-4 and TRBJ2-5; TRBD2 matches 7 bases. The V and J ends lost 4 bases and 9 bases, in that order; junction bases with no gene match: 9. The length of the CDR3 is 13 residues. Germline values: CDR1 SGHNT, CDR2 YYREEE (reference sequence). This chain's CDR3 is CASSPDGRGAQYF. Here the CDR3 DNA reads TGTGCCAGCAGCCCAGACGGTCGGGGGGCCCAGTACTTC.

This clonotype was seen at least ten times. The chain recombines TRBV14 with TRBJ1-1; possibly TRBD1 for D (6 bases). Trimming pared 4 bases from V and 9 bases from J, leaving 21 bases between. The CDR3 is 15 residues long. Germline CDR1 is SGHDN and CDR2 is FVKESK. CDR3: CASSPPQGIARKAFF. The CDR3, as DNA: TGTGCCAGCAGCCCGCCCCAGGGGATTGCCAGGAAAGCTTTCTTT.

This clonotype was observed at least ten times. The V and J genes are TRBV7-9 and TRBJ1-3, with D unclear. The V and J ends lost 6 bases and 0 bases respectively, with 6 bases between them. This CDR3 is built from 13 residues. CDR1 and CDR2 from the germline V gene are SEHNR and FQNEAQ (reference sequence). CDR3: CASRQISGNTIYF. CDR3 DNA: TGTGCCAGCAGACAGATCTCTGGAAACACCATATATTTT.

This clonotype appeared many times. The rearrangement links TRBV23-1 to TRBJ2-3; a possible D gene is TRBD2 (5 bases). TRBV23-1 is known as an ORF, though its function is uncertain. Trimming took off 6 bases at V and 5 bases at J, with 24 bases between the two ends. CDR3 length: 17 amino acids. This CDR3 is CASRQSHGKSEGDTQYF. The CDR3 DNA reads as TGCGCCAGCAGGCAAAGCCATGGAAAAAGTGAGGGAGATACGCAGTATTTT.

This clonotype was counted many times. The rearrangement joins TRBV12-3 or TRBV12-4 to TRBJ2-1; TRBD1 aligns across 9 bases. With 6 bases clipped from V and 5 bases from J, the junction kept 5 bases outside the gene matches. This CDR3 region has 14 residues. CDR3 residues: CASSPGQGDNEQFF. CDR3 in DNA: TGTGCCAGCAGCCCGGGACAGGGTGACAATGAGCAGTTCTTC.

This clonotype was detected many times. V usage is TRBV7-9 and J usage is TRBJ1-5; 7 bases are shared with TRBD1. This CDR3 has 13 residues. Germline values: CDR1 SEHNR, CDR2 FQNEAQ (reference sequence). Unmatched junction bases numbered 7, after V lost 7 bases and J lost 7 bases. The CDR3 DNA sequence: TGTGCCAGCAACCACCAGGGGGACCAGCCCCAGCATTTT. Protein: CASNHQGDQPQHF.

Many counts were recorded for this clonotype. V usage is TRBV7-8 and J usage is TRBJ1-3; TRBD1 is a possible D gene (5 bases). The V end lost 1 base, the J end lost 7 bases, and 5 bases lay between the germline ends. Germline-derived CDR1 and CDR2 are SGHVS and FQNEAQ. The CDR3 contains 12 residues. CDR3 DNA sequence: TGTGCCAGCAGCTTAGGGGGCAACACCATATATTTT. Encoded protein: CASSLGGNTIYF.

This clonotype showed up many times. A junction end diverges from the germline sequence, so it may reflect a read error. In nucleotides, the CDR3 is TGTGCCAGCAGCAAAGAGGACAGACAAGAGACCCAGTACTTC. It specifies CASSKEDRQETQYF. This chain uses TRBV3-1 with TRBJ2-5, with D perhaps matching TRBD1 (6 bases). CDR1 is LGHDT and CDR2 is YNNKEL in the germline V gene (reference sequence). This CDR3 is built from 14 residues.

In this sample, this clonotype turned up many times. The gene calls are TRBV28 and TRBJ2-5; 9 bases agree with TRBD1. The V gene's germline CDR1 is MDHEN and CDR2 SYDVKM. This CDR3 comprises 13 residues. The J segment lost 3 bases and the V segment lost 7 bases, leaving 3 bases of the junction unmatched. The CDR3 region is CASTDRGKETQYF. CDR3 DNA: TGTGCCAGCACCGACAGGGGGAAAGAGACCCAGTACTTC.

This clonotype appeared many times. V gene TRBV7-9 combines with J gene TRBJ1-3, with D hard to call. The V gene's germline CDR1 is SEHNR and CDR2 FQNEAQ (reference sequence). Deletions cut 5 bases from V and 4 bases from J, with 15 bases between. CDR3 length: 15 residues. The CDR3 DNA sequence: TGTGCCAGCAGCCCAGCGTTTCGTACCGGAAACACCATATATTTT. Its translation: CASSPAFRTGNTIYF.

This clonotype has a count of ten or more. The rearrangement joins TRBV24-1 to TRBJ2-3, with 8 bases aligning to TRBD2. Trimming took 3 bases from V and 6 from J; bases not matched to a gene: 10. The CDR3 has 16 amino acids. Germline CDR1 reads KGHDR; CDR2 reads SFDVKD. As DNA, the CDR3 is TGTGCCACCAGTGATCCAGCGGGGGTCCCGGTGGATACGCAGTATTTT. Translation: CATSDPAGVPVDTQYF.

This clonotype was recorded many times. The rearrangement links TRBV10-3 to TRBJ2-5, with TRBD2 identical over 7 bases. The germline V gene encodes CDR1 ENHRY and CDR2 SYGVKD. This CDR3 is built from 17 residues. V lost 6 bases and J lost 5; bases outside the gene matches: 18. CDR3 protein: CAISPGLREGGWETQYF. The DNA of the CDR3 is TGTGCCATCAGCCCCGGCCTTAGGGAGGGTGGATGGGAGACCCAGTACTTC.

There are many counts of this clonotype. This chain joins TRBV29-1 and TRBJ1-2; TRBD1 is a possible D gene (5 bases). The V end lost 7 bases, the J end lost 0 bases, and 9 bases lay between the germline ends. This CDR3 spans 12 amino acids. Germline CDR1 and CDR2: SQVTM and ANQGSEA. The CDR3 nucleotides read TGCAGCGCTGGGGGAGCTAACTATGGCTACACCTTC. Its translation is CSAGGANYGYTF.

This clonotype occurred many times. This chain links TRBV25-1 with TRBJ1-1; D possibly corresponds to TRBD1 (5 bases). The CDR3 is 18 amino acids. Trimming shortened V by 4 bases and J by 0 bases, and 21 bases separated the two germline ends. The germline V gene has CDR1 MGHDK and CDR2 SYGVNS. The CDR3 sequence is CASSGPGIGLGLNTEAFF. CDR3 nucleotides: TGTGCCAGCAGTGGCCCAGGGATAGGGTTGGGGCTGAACACTGAAGCTTTCTTT.

This clonotype was recorded at least ten times. CDR3 residues: CASRTGINGYTF. DNA of the CDR3: TGTGCCAGCAGGACAGGGATTAATGGCTACACCTTC. The chain couples TRBV6-2 or TRBV6-3 to TRBJ1-2; TRBD1 matches 7 bases. V lost 6 bases, J lost 6 bases, and 4 bases stayed unmatched. The CDR3 consists of 12 residues. Germline-derived CDR1 and CDR2 are MNHEY and SVGEGT.

Sample share makes this clonotype medium-sized. The rearrangement links TRBV7-2 to TRBJ1-5; D uncertain. The CDR3 is 12 residues long. CDR1 is SGHTA, CDR2 FQGNSA, per germline. V dropped 5 bases and J dropped 5 bases, with 7 bases sitting between them. The CDR3 reads CASSPGDQPQHF. The CDR3 DNA reads TGTGCCAGCAGCCCCGGAGATCAGCCCCAGCATTTT.

This clonotype was observed a few times. A read error is possible here, since a much larger clone lies one base away. The rearrangement joins TRBV6-2 or TRBV6-3 to TRBJ2-7; D is possibly TRBD2 (5 bases). The CDR3 runs 11 residues. CDR1 is MNHEY and CDR2 is SVGEGT in the germline V gene. Deletions cut 8 bases from V and 9 bases from J, with 14 bases between. CDR3 region: CASATTTPQYF. The CDR3 bases are TGTGCCAGCGCCACGACTACGCCGCAGTACTTC.

This clonotype appeared many times. The V and J genes are TRBV28 and TRBJ1-1, with a possible D match to TRBD1 (5 bases). Trimming took 3 bases from V and 6 from J, leaving 14 bases between them. CDR3 length: 14 residues. Germline assignment: CDR1 MDHEN and CDR2 SYDVKM. The CDR3: CASSLGPLGAEAFF. CDR3 nucleotides: TGTGCCAGCAGTTTGGGCCCCTTGGGGGCTGAAGCTTTCTTT.

This clonotype has ten or more counts. V is TRBV12-3 or TRBV12-4 and J is TRBJ2-2; D perhaps matches TRBD1 (5 bases). Trimming cost V 10 bases and J 2 bases, with 14 bases left between them. The CDR3 extends over 14 amino acids. The CDR3 loop reads CATRWTPNTGELFF. CDR3 nucleotides: TGTGCCACCCGGTGGACACCTAACACCGGGGAGCTGTTTTTT.

This clonotype appeared many times. The V call is TRBV20-1, the J call TRBJ1-1, with TRBD1 matching over 9 bases. There are 12 residues in the CDR3. CDR1 is DFQATT, CDR2 SNEGSKA, per germline (reference sequence). Trimming cost V 8 bases and J 7 bases; bases outside gene matches: 8. In DNA, the CDR3 is TGCAGTCCGCAGACAGGGGGATTTGAAGCTTTCTTT. Translating gives CSPQTGGFEAFF.

The sample holds many counts of this clonotype. The chain has TRBV4-3 and TRBJ2-1; no reliable D call. Germline loops: CDR1 LGHNA, CDR2 YSLEER. V was shortened by 1 base and J by 8 bases, with 15 bases between the two germline ends. The length of the CDR3 is 15 residues. The DNA of the CDR3 is TGCGCCAGCAGCCAAGGGCAAGGAATGGGCTATGAGCAGTTCTTC. Translation gives CASSQGQGMGYEQFF.

This clonotype was detected many times. The J gene is TRBJ1-1, the V gene TRBV6-1; tentative D call: TRBD1 (5 bases). Germline lookup yields CDR1 MNHNS and CDR2 SASEGT. V gave up 6 bases and J gave up 1 base, with 15 bases separating them. CDR3 size: 15 residues. The CDR3 DNA reads TGTGCCAGCAGGCGTATGCTCGACAGGAACACTGAAGCTTTCTTT. It yields the protein CASRRMLDRNTEAFF.